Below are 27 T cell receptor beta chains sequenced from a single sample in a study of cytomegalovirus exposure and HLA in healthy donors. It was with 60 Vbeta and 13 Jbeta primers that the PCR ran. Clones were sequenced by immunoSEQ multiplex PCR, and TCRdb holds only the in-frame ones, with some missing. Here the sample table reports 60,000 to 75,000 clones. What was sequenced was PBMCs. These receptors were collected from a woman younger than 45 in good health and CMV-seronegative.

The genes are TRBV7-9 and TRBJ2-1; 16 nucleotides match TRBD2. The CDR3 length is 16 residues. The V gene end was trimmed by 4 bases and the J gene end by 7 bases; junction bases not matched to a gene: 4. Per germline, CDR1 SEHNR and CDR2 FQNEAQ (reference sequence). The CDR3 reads CASSSQGLAGGNEQFF. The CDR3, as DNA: TGTGCCAGCAGCTCTCAGGGACTAGCGGGAGGGAATGAGCAGTTCTTC. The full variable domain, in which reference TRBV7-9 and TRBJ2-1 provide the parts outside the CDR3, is DTGVSQNPRHKITKRGQNVTFRCDPISEHNRLYWYRQTLGQGPEFLTYFQNEAQLEKSRLLSDRFSAERPKGSFSTLEIQRTEQGDSAMYLCASSSQGLAGGNEQFFGPGTRLTVL.

CDR3 sequence (DNA): TGTGCCAGCAGTTTAAGTAAGGGGAGGGGCGCCTACGAGCAGTACTTC. It codes for CASSLSKGRGAYEQYF. This chain joins TRBV28 and TRBJ2-7, with TRBD2 matching 7 bases. Germline V lookup: CDR1 MDHEN, CDR2 SYDVKM. The junction had 9 bases not matched to a gene; V was cut back by 2 bases and J by 2 bases. The CDR3 has 16 amino acids.

CDR3 nucleotides: TGTGCCAGCAGCTTCGACAGGAGAAACACTGAAGCTTTCTTT. This codes for CASSFDRRNTEAFF. V and J are TRBV5-4 and TRBJ1-1; possibly TRBD1 for D (6 bases). V lost 2 bases to trimming and J lost 2 bases, with 10 bases between them. The CDR3 length is 14 residues. CDR1 and CDR2 (germline): SGHNT, YYREEE (reference sequence).

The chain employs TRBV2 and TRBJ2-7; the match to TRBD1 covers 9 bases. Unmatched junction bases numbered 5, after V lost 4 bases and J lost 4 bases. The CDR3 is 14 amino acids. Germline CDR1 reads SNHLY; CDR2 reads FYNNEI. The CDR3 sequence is CASSVLGQGYEQYF. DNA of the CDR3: TGTGCCAGCAGTGTGTTGGGACAGGGTTACGAGCAGTACTTC.

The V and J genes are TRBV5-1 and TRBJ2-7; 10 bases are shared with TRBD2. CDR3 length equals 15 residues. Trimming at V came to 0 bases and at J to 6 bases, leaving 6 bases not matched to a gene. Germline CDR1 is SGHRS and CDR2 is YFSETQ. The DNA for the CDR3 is TGCGCCAGCAGCTTGGGCGGGACTAGCGCTCGCGAGCAGTACTTC. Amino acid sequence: CASSLGGTSAREQYF.

The CDR3 protein is CASSEVAGGNYGYTF. CDR3 coding DNA: TGTGCCAGCAGTGAGGTGGCAGGGGGTAACTATGGCTACACCTTC. J is TRBJ1-2 and V is TRBV6-4; 7 bases align to TRBD1. V lost 3 bases, J lost 1 base, and 5 bases stayed unmatched. The CDR3 spans 15 residues. Germline loops: CDR1 MRHNA, CDR2 SNTAGT.

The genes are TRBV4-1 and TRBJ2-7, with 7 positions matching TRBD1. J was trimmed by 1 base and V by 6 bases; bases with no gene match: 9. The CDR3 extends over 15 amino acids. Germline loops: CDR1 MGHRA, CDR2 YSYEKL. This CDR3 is CASSLDRDGSYEQYF. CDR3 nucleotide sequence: TGCGCCAGCAGTCTAGACAGGGACGGATCCTACGAGCAGTACTTC.

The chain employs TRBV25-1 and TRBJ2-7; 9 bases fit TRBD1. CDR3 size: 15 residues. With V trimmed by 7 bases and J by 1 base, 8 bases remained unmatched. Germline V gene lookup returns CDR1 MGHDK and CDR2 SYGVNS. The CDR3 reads CASIGWTGDSYEQYF. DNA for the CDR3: TGTGCCAGCATTGGATGGACAGGGGATTCCTACGAGCAGTACTTC.

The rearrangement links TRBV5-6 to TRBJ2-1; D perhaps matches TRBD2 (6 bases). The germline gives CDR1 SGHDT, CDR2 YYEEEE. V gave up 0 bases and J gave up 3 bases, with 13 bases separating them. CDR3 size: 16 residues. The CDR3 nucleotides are TGTGCCAGCAGCTTGGCCGGGGCGGGACTCTACAATGAGCAGTTCTTC. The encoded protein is CASSLAGAGLYNEQFF.

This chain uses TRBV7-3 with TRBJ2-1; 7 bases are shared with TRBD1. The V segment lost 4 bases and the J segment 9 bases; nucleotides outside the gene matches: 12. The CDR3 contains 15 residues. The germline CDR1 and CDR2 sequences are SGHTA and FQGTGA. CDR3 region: CASSSRTGLRTEQFF. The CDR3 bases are TGTGCCAGCAGCTCCAGGACAGGCTTGCGGACTGAGCAGTTCTTC.

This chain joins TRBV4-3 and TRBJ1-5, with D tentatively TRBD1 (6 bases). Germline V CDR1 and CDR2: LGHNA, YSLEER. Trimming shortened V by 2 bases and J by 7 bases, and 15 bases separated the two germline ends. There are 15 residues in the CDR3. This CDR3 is CASSQNRQVGQPQHF. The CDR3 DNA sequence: TGCGCCAGCAGCCAAAACCGACAGGTAGGCCAGCCCCAGCATTTT.

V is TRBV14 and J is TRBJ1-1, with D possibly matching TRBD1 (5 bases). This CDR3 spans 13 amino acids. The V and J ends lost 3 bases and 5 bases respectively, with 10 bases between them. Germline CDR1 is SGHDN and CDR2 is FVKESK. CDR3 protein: CASSHSGGTEAFF. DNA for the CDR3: TGTGCCAGCAGCCATTCCGGGGGGACTGAAGCTTTCTTT. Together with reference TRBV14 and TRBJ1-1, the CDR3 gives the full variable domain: EAGVTQFPSHSVIEKGQTVTLRCDPISGHDNLYWYRRVMGKEIKFLLHFVKESKQDESGMPNNRFLAERTGGTYSTLKVQPAELEDSGVYFCASSHSGGTEAFFGQGTRLTVV.

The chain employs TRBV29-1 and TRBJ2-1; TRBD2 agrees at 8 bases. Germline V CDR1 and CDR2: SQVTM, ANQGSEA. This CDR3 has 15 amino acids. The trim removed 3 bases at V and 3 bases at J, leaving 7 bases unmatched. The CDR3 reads CSVDRGGPFYNEQFF. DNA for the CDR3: TGCAGCGTTGACCGCGGGGGGCCGTTCTACAATGAGCAGTTCTTC.

Written as DNA, the CDR3 is TGCGCCAGCAGCTTGGGGACAGGGTTAGGAACAGATACGCAGTATTTT. Translated: CASSLGTGLGTDTQYF. The chain combines TRBV5-1 with TRBJ2-3; 8 nucleotides align to TRBD1. V lost 0 bases and J lost 3; bases outside the gene matches: 6. CDR1 and CDR2 (germline): SGHRS, YFSETQ. The CDR3 sequence is 16 residues long. Based on the CDR3 plus reference TRBV5-1 and TRBJ2-3, the full variable domain is KAGVTQTPRYLIKTRGQQVTLSCSPISGHRSVSWYQQTPGQGLQFLFEYFSETQRNKGNFPGRFSGRQFSNSRSEMNVSTLELGDSALYLCASSLGTGLGTDTQYFGPGTRLTVL.

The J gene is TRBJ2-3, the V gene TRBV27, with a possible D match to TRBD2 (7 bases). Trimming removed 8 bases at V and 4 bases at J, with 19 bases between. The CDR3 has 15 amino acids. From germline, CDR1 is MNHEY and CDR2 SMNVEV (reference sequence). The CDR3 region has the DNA TGTGCCAGCCGATTTAGGGGGGGGGCCCCAGATACGCAGTATTTT. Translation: CASRFRGGAPDTQYF.

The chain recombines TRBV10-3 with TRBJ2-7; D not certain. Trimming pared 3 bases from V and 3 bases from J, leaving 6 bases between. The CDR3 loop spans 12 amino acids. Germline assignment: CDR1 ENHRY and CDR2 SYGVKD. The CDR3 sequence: CAISDGRYEQYF. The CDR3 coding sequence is TGTGCCATCAGTGATGGGCGCTACGAGCAGTACTTC.

The CDR3 reads CAWSTTGTGGYEQYF. The CDR3 nucleotides read TGTGCCTGGAGTACTACCGGGACAGGGGGCTACGAGCAGTACTTC. This chain connects TRBV30 to TRBJ2-7; 11 nucleotides agree with TRBD1. Germline V gene lookup returns CDR1 GTSNPN and CDR2 SVGIG (reference sequence). The CDR3 extends over 15 amino acids. Trimming cost V 2 bases and J 3 bases; bases outside gene matches: 6.

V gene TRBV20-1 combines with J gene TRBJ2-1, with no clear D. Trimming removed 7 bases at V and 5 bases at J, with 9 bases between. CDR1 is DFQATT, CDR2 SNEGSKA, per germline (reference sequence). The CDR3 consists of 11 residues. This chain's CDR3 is CSVQAHNEQFF. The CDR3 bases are TGCAGTGTTCAAGCGCACAATGAGCAGTTCTTC.

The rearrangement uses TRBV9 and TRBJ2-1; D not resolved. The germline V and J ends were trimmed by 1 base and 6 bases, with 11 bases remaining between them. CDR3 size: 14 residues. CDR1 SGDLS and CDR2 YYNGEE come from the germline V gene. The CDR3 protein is CASSVFTARNEQFF. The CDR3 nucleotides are TGTGCCAGCAGCGTATTCACTGCACGCAATGAGCAGTTCTTC.

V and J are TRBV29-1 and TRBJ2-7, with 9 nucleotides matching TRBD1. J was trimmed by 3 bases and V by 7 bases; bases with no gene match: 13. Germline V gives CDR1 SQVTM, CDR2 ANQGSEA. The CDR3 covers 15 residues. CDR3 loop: CSAAPGGTGLYEQYF. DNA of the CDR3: TGCAGCGCTGCCCCCGGCGGGACAGGGCTCTACGAGCAGTACTTC.

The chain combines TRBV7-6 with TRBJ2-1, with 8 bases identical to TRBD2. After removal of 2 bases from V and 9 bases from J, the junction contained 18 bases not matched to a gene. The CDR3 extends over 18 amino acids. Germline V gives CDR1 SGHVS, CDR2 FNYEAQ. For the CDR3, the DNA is TGTGCCAGCAGCTTATCGGCGGATCGGGGGGGCCTCCAGGTTGAGCAGTTCTTC. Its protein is CASSLSADRGGLQVEQFF.

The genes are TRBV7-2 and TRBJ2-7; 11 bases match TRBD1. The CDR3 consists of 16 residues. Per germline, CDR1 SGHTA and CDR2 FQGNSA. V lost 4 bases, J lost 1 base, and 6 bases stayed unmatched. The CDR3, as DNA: TGTGCCAGCAGCTATTCCGGGACAGGGGGATCCTACGAGCAGTACTTC. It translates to CASSYSGTGGSYEQYF.

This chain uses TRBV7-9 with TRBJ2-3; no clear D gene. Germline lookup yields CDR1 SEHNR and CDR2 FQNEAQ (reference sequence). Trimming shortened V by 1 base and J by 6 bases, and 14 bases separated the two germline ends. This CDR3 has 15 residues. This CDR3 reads CASSLVAARVDTQYF. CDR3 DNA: TGTGCCAGCAGCTTAGTTGCCGCCCGCGTGGATACGCAGTATTTT.

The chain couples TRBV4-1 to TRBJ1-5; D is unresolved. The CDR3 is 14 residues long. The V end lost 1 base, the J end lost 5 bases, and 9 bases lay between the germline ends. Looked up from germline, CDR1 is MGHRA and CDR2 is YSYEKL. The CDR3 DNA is TGCGCCAGCAGCCAAGGGGGAGGGCATCAGCCCCAGCATTTT. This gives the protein CASSQGGGHQPQHF.

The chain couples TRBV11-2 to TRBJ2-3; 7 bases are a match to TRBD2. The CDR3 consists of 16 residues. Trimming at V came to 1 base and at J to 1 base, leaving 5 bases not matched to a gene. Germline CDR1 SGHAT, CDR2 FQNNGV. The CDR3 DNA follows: TGTGCCAGCAGCTTAGTGCGGGGGTTAGGCACAGATACGCAGTATTTT. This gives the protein CASSLVRGLGTDTQYF.

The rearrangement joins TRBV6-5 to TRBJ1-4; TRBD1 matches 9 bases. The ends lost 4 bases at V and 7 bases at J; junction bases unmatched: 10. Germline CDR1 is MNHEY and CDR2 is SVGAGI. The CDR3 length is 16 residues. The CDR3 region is CASSFSVGQGIEKLFF. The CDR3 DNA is TGTGCCAGCAGTTTCAGCGTGGGACAGGGAATTGAAAAACTGTTTTTT.

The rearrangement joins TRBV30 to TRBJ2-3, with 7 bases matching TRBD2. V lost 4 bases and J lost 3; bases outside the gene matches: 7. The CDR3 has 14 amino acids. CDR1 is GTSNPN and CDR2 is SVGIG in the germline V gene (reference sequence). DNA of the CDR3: TGTGCCTGGATCCGTAGCGGGCGGACAGATACGCAGTATTTT. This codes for CAWIRSGRTDTQYF.